The TCR beta chain under discussion was sequenced for a study of T cell responses to AZD1222 COVID-19 vaccine. TCRdb's copy holds only in-frame clones and misses some; the assay was immunoSEQ multiplex PCR. The data contain roughly 120,000 clones, around 92% of them singletons. Concerning this clone itself: No antigen is known for it.

Points from the study as a whole: Among the donors, most were white British and more were female, and clonal diversity was possibly underestimated. There were vaccine-associated CD4 TCRs across spike, dominant at 160-218 and 743-854. Baseline serostatus was positive in only a handful of AZD1222 recipients.

The receptor comes from an adult who received the AZD1222 COVID-19 vaccine. Source: peripheral blood, taken 28 days after the second AZD1222 dose.

The CDR3 sequence: CASNGDGEKLFF. The CDR3 bases are TGCGCCAGCAACGGCGACGGTGAAAAACTGTTTTTT. The chain joins TRBV4-1 to TRBJ1-4; D is ambiguous. This CDR3 is built from 12 residues. The germline V and J ends were trimmed by 7 bases and 7 bases, with 10 bases remaining between them. The germline V gene has CDR1 MGHRA and CDR2 YSYEKL.